The 13 T cell receptor beta chains in this list originate from one sample, sequenced in a study of shared T cell receptors in the human thymus. Assay used: immunoSEQ multiplex PCR; TCRdb lists only in-frame clones, some missing. In the table there are roughly 410,000 clones, more than 85% of which are singletons. The sample taken for sequencing was thymocytes. The receptors here all came from a human donor.

CDR3 residues: CASSPSFQIKQGTEAFF. CDR3 coding DNA: TGCGCCAGCAGCCCTTCTTTCCAGATAAAACAGGGAACTGAAGCTTTCTTT. V gene TRBV5-1 combines with J gene TRBJ1-1; possible D gene TRBD1, 6 bases. Germline V gene sequence: CDR1 SGHRS, CDR2 YFSETQ. The CDR3 consists of 17 residues. V dropped 4 bases and J dropped 5 bases, with 24 bases sitting between them.

The J gene is TRBJ1-3, the V gene TRBV28; D might be TRBD1 (5 bases). This CDR3 is 15 amino acids long. Germline V gene data show CDR1 as MDHEN and CDR2 as SYDVKM. Trimming took off 4 bases at V and 2 bases at J, with 12 bases between the two ends. CDR3 sequence: CASSSPGEPGNTIYF. Written as DNA, the CDR3 is TGTGCCAGCAGTTCCCCGGGGGAACCTGGAAACACCATATATTTT. The variable domain in full, completed from reference TRBV28 and TRBJ1-3, reads DVKVTQSSRYLVKRTGEKVFLECVQDMDHENMFWYRQDPGLGLRLIYFSYDVKMKEKGDIPEGYSVSREKKERFSLILESASTNQTSMYLCASSSPGEPGNTIYFGEGSWLTVV.

The rearrangement links TRBV5-1 to TRBJ2-6; the D gene could be TRBD1 or TRBD2 (5 bases each). V was shortened by 3 bases and J by 0 bases, with 10 bases between the two germline ends. This CDR3 region has 16 residues. CDR1 is SGHRS, CDR2 YFSETQ, per germline. The CDR3 DNA is TGCGCCAGCAGCTGGGGACGGTCCTCTGGGGCCAACGTCCTGACTTTC. It yields the protein CASSWGRSSGANVLTF. Full variable domain (rest looked up from reference TRBV5-1 and TRBJ2-6): KAGVTQTPRYLIKTRGQQVTLSCSPISGHRSVSWYQQTPGQGLQFLFEYFSETQRNKGNFPGRFSGRQFSNSRSEMNVSTLELGDSALYLCASSWGRSSGANVLTFGAGSRLTVL.

This clone was observed once. The J gene is TRBJ1-1, the V gene TRBV4-2; 7 bases map to TRBD1. The CDR3 is 18 amino acids. V gave up 0 bases and J gave up 3 bases; unmatched junction bases: 13. The V gene's germline CDR1 is LGHNA and CDR2 YNFKEQ. The CDR3 DNA reads TGTGCCAGCAGCCAAGATCTATGGGGACAGCCTCCATACACTGAAGCTTTCTTT. It is translated as CASSQDLWGQPPYTEAFF.

V is TRBV14 and J is TRBJ2-1; D call uncertain. V was clipped by 3 bases and J by 6 bases, with 9 bases between them. Germline lookup yields CDR1 SGHDN and CDR2 FVKESK. The CDR3 is 13 residues long. CDR3 bases: TGTGCCAGCAGCCATGCCAGAGCCAATGAGCAGTTCTTC. It translates to CASSHARANEQFF.

V is TRBV14 and J is TRBJ2-1, with TRBD2 identical over 11 bases. Trimming took 4 bases from V and 7 from J; bases not matched to a gene: 6. The CDR3 has 15 residues. CDR1 SGHDN and CDR2 FVKESK come from the germline V gene. The CDR3 region has the DNA TGTGCCAGCAGCCTCAGCCTAGCGGGAGGTAATGAGCAGTTCTTC. This sequence encodes CASSLSLAGGNEQFF.

The J gene is TRBJ2-1, the V gene TRBV27; 16 bases fit TRBD2. CDR1 and CDR2 from the germline V gene are MNHEY and SMNVEV (reference sequence). This CDR3 is 23 amino acids long. After removal of 2 bases from V and 4 bases from J, the junction contained 20 bases not matched to a gene. The CDR3 loop is CASSLRGLAGGPVRYQGYNEQFF. CDR3 DNA sequence: TGTGCCAGCAGTTTAAGGGGACTAGCGGGAGGGCCTGTACGGTACCAGGGGTACAATGAGCAGTTCTTC.

The V and J genes are TRBV27 and TRBJ2-1; 11 nucleotides agree with TRBD2. CDR1 is MNHEY, CDR2 SMNVEV, per germline (reference sequence). The CDR3 sequence is 17 residues long. V lost 4 bases and J lost 4; bases outside the gene matches: 9. This CDR3 is CASSWFRSGRDYNEQFF. DNA for the CDR3: TGTGCCAGCAGTTGGTTCCGTAGCGGGAGGGATTACAATGAGCAGTTCTTC.

V usage is TRBV7-9 and J usage is TRBJ1-5; D remains ambiguous. With 3 bases removed from V and 6 bases from J, the gap between germline ends came to 18 bases. The germline gives CDR1 SEHNR, CDR2 FQNEAQ (reference sequence). The CDR3 has 16 amino acids. The CDR3 sequence is CASSFPKKRGIQPQHF. The CDR3 coding sequence is TGTGCCAGCAGCTTCCCCAAAAAACGGGGTATTCAGCCCCAGCATTTT.

The gene calls are TRBV10-3 and TRBJ2-1; D not certain. The ends were cut back, 6 bases at V and 8 bases at J, with 20 bases in the middle. The length of the CDR3 is 15 residues. Germline values: CDR1 ENHRY, CDR2 SYGVKD. CDR3 sequence (DNA): TGTGCCATCAGCGCCCCGGGCCTCAACTGTGATGAGCAGTTCTTC. Its translation: CAISAPGLNCDEQFF.

For this clone: The same CDR3 arises from other DNA sequences in this sample as well. As DNA, the CDR3 is TGTGCCAGCAGTTACTCTACAGGCGACGAGCAGTACTTC. Amino acid sequence: CASSYSTGDEQYF. The chain combines TRBV6-5 with TRBJ2-7; D is possibly TRBD1 (5 bases). Looked up from germline, CDR1 is MNHEY and CDR2 is SVGAGI. The CDR3 runs 13 residues. Trimming took 0 bases from V and 5 from J, leaving 8 bases between them.

CDR3 sequence reads: CASSIGMNTEAFF. The DNA of the CDR3 is TGTGCCAGTAGTATAGGGATGAACACTGAAGCTTTCTTT. The chain recombines TRBV19 with TRBJ1-1, with unresolved D. CDR3 size: 13 residues. Germline CDR1 LNHDA, CDR2 SQIVND (reference sequence). V dropped 1 base and J dropped 0 bases, with 3 bases sitting between them.

The chain joins TRBV27 to TRBJ1-5, with D perhaps matching TRBD1 (6 bases). Germline V gives CDR1 MNHEY, CDR2 SMNVEV (reference sequence). There are 15 residues in the CDR3. V was pared by 2 bases and J by 1 base, with 9 bases between. CDR3 protein: CASSLAGASNQPQHF. CDR3 coding DNA: TGTGCCAGCAGTTTAGCAGGGGCGAGCAATCAGCCCCAGCATTTT.